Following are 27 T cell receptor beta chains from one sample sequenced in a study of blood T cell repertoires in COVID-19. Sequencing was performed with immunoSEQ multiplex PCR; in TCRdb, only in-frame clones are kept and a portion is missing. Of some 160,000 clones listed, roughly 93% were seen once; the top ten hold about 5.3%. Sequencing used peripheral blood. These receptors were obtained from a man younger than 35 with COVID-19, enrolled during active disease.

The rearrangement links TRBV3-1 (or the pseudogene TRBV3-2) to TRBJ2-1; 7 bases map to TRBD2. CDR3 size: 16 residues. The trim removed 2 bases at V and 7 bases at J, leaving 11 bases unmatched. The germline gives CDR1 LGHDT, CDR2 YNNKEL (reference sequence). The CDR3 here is CASSQRRERRYNEQFF. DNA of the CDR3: TGTGCCAGCAGCCAACGGCGGGAGCGGAGGTATAATGAGCAGTTCTTC.

CDR3 in DNA: TGTGCCAGAAGCAGTCGGACAGGGGACAATCAGCCCCAGCATTTT. Translating it yields CARSSRTGDNQPQHF. The chain links TRBV5-3 to TRBJ1-5, with 9 bases fitting TRBD1. TRBV5-3 falls under the ORF class, with uncertain function. The CDR3 runs 15 residues. V trimming: 4 bases; J trimming: 3 bases; junction bases outside the gene matches: 5.

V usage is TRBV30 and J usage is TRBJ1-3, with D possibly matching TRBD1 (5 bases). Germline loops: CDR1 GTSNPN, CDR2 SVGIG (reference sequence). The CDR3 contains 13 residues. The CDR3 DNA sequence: TGTGCGTGCAGGGCCGACTCTGGAAACACCATATATTTT. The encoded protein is CACRADSGNTIYF.

The CDR3: CASSSKGALGATQYF. The CDR3 coding sequence is TGTGCCAGCAGCTCCAAAGGGGCCTTAGGAGCGACCCAGTACTTC. The chain is built from TRBV7-9 and TRBJ2-5, with TRBD1 as a possible D gene (5 bases). CDR1 and CDR2 from the germline V gene are SEHNR and FQNEAQ (reference sequence). There are 15 residues in the CDR3. With 4 bases removed from V and 7 bases from J, the gap between germline ends came to 19 bases.

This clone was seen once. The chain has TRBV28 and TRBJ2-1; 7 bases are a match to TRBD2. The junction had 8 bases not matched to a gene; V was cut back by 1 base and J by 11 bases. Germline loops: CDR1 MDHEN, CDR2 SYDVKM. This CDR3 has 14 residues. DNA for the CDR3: TGTGCCAGCAGTTTATCGGGAAGGGAGGGCAAGCAGTTCTTC. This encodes CASSLSGREGKQFF. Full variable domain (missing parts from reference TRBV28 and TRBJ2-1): DVKVTQSSRYLVKRTGEKVFLECVQDMDHENMFWYRQDPGLGLRLIYFSYDVKMKEKGDIPEGYSVSREKKERFSLILESASTNQTSMYLCASSLSGREGKQFFGPGTRLTVL.

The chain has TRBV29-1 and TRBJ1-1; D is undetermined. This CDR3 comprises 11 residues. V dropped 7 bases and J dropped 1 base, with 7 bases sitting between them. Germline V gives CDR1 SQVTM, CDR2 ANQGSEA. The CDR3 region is CSETPNTEAFF. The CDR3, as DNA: TGCAGCGAAACTCCGAACACTGAAGCTTTCTTT.

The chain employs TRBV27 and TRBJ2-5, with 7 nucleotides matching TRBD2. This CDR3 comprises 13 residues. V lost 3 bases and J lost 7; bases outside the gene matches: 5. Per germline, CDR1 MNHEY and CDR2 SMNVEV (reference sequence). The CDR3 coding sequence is TGTGCCAGCAGTTTGGAGCGCGGGGGGACCCAGTACTTC. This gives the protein CASSLERGGTQYF.

CDR3: CASSPGTGGSNQPQHF. The CDR3 nucleotides read TGTGCCAGCTCACCTGGGACGGGAGGCAGCAATCAGCCCCAGCATTTT. This rearrangement joins TRBV18 to TRBJ1-5, with D possibly being TRBD1 (5 bases). Germline values: CDR1 KGHSH, CDR2 LQKENI. V was shortened by 3 bases and J by 1 base, with 13 bases between the two germline ends. This CDR3 spans 16 amino acids.

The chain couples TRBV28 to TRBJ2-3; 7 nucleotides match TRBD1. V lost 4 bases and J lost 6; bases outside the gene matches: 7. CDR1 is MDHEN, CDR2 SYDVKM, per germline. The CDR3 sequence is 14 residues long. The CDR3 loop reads CASSSNDRDDTQYF. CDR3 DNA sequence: TGTGCCAGCAGTTCCAACGACAGGGATGATACGCAGTATTTT.

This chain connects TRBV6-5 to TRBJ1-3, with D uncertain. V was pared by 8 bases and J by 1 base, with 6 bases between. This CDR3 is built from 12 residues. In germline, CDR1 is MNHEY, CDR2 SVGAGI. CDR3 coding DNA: TGTGCCAGCGGTCGGTCTGGAAACACCATATATTTT. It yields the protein CASGRSGNTIYF.

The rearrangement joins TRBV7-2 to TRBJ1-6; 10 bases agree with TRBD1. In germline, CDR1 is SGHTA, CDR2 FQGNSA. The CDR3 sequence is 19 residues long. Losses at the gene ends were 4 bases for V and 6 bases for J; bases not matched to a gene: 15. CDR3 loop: CASSWGPPGTGAFNSPLHF. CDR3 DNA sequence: TGTGCCAGCAGCTGGGGCCCCCCCGGGACAGGGGCTTTTAATTCACCCCTCCACTTT.

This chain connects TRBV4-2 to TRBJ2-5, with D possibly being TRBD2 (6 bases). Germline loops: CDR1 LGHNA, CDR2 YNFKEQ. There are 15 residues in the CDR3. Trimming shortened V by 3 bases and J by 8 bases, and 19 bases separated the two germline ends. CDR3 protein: CASSQGGDESQTQYF. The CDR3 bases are TGTGCCAGCAGCCAGGGGGGAGATGAATCACAAACCCAGTACTTC.

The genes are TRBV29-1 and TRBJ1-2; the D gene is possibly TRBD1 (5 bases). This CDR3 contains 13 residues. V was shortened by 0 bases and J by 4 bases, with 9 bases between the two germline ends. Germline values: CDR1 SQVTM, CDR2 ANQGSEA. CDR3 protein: CSVEEGRGYGYTF. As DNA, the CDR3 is TGCAGCGTTGAAGAGGGTAGGGGCTATGGCTACACCTTC.

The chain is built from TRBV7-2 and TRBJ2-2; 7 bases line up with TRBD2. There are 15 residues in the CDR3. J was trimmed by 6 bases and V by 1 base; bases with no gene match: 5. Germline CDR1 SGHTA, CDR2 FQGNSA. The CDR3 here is CASSLVGGRPGELFF. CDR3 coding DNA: TGTGCCAGCAGCTTAGTCGGCGGGAGACCCGGGGAGCTGTTTTTT.

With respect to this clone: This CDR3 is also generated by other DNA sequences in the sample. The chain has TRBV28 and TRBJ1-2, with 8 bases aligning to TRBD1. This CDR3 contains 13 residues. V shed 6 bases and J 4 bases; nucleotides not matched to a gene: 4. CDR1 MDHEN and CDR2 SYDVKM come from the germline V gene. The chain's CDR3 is CASSPTGVYGYTF. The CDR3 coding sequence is TGTGCCAGCAGCCCGACAGGGGTCTATGGCTACACCTTC.

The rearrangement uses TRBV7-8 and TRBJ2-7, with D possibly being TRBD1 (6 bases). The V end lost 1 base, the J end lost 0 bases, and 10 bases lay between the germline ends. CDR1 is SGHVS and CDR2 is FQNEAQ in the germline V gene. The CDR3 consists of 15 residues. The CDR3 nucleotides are TGTGCCAGCAGCTTAGGACAGGCCTACTCCTACGAGCAGTACTTC. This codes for CASSLGQAYSYEQYF.

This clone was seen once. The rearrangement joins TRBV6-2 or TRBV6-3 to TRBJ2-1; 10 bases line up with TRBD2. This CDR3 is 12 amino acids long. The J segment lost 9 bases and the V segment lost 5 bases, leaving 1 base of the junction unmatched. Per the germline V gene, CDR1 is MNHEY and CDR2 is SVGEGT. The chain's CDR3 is CASSRLAGEQFF. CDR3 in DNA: TGTGCCAGCAGTCGACTAGCGGGTGAGCAGTTCTTC.

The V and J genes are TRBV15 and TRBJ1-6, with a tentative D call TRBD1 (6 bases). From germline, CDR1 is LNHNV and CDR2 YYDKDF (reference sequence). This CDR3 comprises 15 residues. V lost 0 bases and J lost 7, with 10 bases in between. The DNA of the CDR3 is TGTGCCACCAGCAGAGACAGGGGTAGGAATTCACCCCTCCACTTT. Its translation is CATSRDRGRNSPLHF. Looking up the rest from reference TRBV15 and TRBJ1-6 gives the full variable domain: DAMVIQNPRYQVTQFGKPVTLSCSQTLNHNVMYWYQQKSSQAPKLLFHYYDKDFNNEADTPDNFQSRRPNTSFCFLDIRSPGLGDTAMYLCATSRDRGRNSPLHFGNGTRLTVT.

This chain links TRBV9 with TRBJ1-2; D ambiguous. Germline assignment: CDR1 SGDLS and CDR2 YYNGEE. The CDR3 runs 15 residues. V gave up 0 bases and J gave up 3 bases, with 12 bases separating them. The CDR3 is CASSVASQLYYGYTF. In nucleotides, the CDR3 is TGTGCCAGCAGCGTAGCTAGCCAGTTATACTATGGCTACACCTTC.

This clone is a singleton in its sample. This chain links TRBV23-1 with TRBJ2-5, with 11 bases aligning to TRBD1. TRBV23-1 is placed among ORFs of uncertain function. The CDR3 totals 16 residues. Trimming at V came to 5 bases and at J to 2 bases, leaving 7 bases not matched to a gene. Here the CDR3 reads CASSKPGQGGQETQYF. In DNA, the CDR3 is TGCGCCAGCAGTAAGCCGGGACAGGGGGGTCAAGAGACCCAGTACTTC.

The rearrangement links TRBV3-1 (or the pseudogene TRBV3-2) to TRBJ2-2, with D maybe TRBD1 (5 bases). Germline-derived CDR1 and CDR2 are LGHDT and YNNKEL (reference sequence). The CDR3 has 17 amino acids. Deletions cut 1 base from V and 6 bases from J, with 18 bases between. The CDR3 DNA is TGTGCCAGCAGCCAAGTCATTGCAGGGCCTGGCTCCGGGGAGCTGTTTTTT. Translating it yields CASSQVIAGPGSGELFF.

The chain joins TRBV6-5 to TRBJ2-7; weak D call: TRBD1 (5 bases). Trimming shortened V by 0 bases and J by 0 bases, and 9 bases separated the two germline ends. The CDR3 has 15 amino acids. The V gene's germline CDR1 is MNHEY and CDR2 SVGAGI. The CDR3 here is CASSYSQGLSYEQYF. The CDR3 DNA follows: TGTGCCAGCAGTTACTCCCAGGGTCTCTCCTACGAGCAGTACTTC.

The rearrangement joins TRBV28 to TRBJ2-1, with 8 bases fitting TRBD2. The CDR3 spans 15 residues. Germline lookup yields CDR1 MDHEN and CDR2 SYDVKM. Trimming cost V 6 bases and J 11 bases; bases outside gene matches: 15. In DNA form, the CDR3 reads TGTGCCAGCAGACGTGGTAGTAGCGGGGTCCATAAGCAGTTCTTC. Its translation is CASRRGSSGVHKQFF.

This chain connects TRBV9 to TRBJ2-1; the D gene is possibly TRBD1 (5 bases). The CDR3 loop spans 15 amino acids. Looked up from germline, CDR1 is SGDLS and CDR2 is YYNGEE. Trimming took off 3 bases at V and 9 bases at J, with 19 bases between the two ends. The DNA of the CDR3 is TGTGCCAGCAGCGGTGGGGCCGAGCCGTTCTTTGAGCAGTTCTTC. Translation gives CASSGGAEPFFEQFF. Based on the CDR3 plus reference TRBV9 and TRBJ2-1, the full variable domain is DSGVTQTPKHLITATGQRVTLRCSPRSGDLSVYWYQQSLDQGLQFLIQYYNGEERAKGNILERFSAQQFPDLHSELNLSSLELGDSALYFCASSGGAEPFFEQFFGPGTRLTVL.

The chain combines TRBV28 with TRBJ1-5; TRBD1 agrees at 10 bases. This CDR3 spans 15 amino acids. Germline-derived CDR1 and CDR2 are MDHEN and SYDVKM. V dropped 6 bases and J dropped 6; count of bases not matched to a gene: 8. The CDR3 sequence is CASSRDRGAGQPQHF. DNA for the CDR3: TGTGCCAGCAGCCGGGACAGGGGTGCAGGTCAGCCCCAGCATTTT.

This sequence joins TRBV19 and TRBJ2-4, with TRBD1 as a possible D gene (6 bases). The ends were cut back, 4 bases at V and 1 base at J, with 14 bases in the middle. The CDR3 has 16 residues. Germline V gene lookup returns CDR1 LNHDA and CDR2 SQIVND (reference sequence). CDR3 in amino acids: CASSTYRVGAKNIQYF. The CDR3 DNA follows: TGTGCCAGTAGTACCTACAGGGTGGGGGCCAAAAACATTCAGTACTTC.

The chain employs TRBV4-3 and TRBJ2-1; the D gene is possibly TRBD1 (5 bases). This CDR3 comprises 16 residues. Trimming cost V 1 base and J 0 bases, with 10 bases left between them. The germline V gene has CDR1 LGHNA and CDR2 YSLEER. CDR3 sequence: CASSQVPGLSYNEQFF. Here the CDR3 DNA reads TGCGCCAGCAGCCAAGTACCAGGGCTCTCCTACAATGAGCAGTTCTTC.